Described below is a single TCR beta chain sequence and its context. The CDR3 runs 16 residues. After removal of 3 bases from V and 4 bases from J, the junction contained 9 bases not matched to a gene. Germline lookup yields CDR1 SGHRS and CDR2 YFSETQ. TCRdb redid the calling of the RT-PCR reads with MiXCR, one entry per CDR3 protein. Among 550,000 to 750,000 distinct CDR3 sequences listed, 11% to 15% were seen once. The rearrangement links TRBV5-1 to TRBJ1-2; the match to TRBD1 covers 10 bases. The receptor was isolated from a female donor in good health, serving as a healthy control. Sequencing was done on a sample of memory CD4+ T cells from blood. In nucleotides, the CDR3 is TGCGCCAGCAGCTCCCAGGGACAGGGGAACCCCTATGGCTACACCTTC. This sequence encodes CASSSQGQGNPYGYTF.